Listed here are 13 T cell receptor beta chains from one sample, sequenced in a study of blood T cell repertoires in COVID-19. The repertoire was sequenced with immunoSEQ multiplex PCR; TCRdb's copy has only in-frame clones and lacks some. The table includes about 150,000 clones, 60% to 80% detected once. The sequenced sample consisted of peripheral blood. Receptors were obtained from a man in his fifties or sixties who had recovered from COVID-19.

This clone showed up just once. The V gene is TRBV20-1, the J gene TRBJ1-5; D remains unclear. Germline lookup yields CDR1 DFQATT and CDR2 SNEGSKA (reference sequence). The germline V and J ends were trimmed by 3 bases and 0 bases, with 9 bases remaining between them. The CDR3 extends over 14 amino acids. The CDR3 region is CSASMEISNQPQHF. CDR3 nucleotide sequence: TGCAGTGCTAGTATGGAGATTAGCAATCAGCCCCAGCATTTT.

The chain recombines TRBV7-2 with TRBJ2-3; 15 positions agree with TRBD2. The CDR3 consists of 17 residues. J gave up 3 bases and V 7 bases, and 8 bases lay outside the gene matches. Germline V gene data show CDR1 as SGHTA and CDR2 as FQGNSA. In DNA, the CDR3 is TGTGCCAGCACCCTTGGACTAGCGGGGGGGCTTACAGATACGCAGTATTTT. Protein: CASTLGLAGGLTDTQYF.

The table lists this clone with a few counts. The chain uses TRBV10-3 and TRBJ2-5; 10 bases match TRBD1. Germline-derived CDR1 and CDR2 are ENHRY and SYGVKD. V lost 8 bases to trimming and J lost 4 bases; unmatched junction nucleotides: 1. The CDR3 runs to 12 residues. The CDR3 region is CAIGDRGETQYF. The CDR3 DNA follows: TGTGCCATCGGGGACAGGGGAGAGACCCAGTACTTC.

The chain employs TRBV19 and TRBJ1-3, with 8 nucleotides matching TRBD1. The CDR3 sequence is 17 residues long. The J segment lost 8 bases and the V segment lost 5 bases, leaving 17 bases of the junction unmatched. Germline V CDR1 and CDR2: LNHDA, SQIVND (reference sequence). CDR3 region: CASSLTLWTGTRDTIYF. The CDR3 DNA follows: TGTGCCAGTAGTCTGACACTCTGGACAGGGACGAGGGACACCATATATTTT. The full variable domain, its missing parts supplied by reference TRBV19 and TRBJ1-3, is DGGITQSPKYLFRKEGQNVTLSCEQNLNHDAMYWYRQDPGQGLRLIYYSQIVNDFQKGDIAEGYSVSREKKESFPLTVTSAQKNPTAFYLCASSLTLWTGTRDTIYFGEGSWLTVV.

This clone was picked up one time. V is TRBV10-3 and J is TRBJ2-3; D is perhaps TRBD2 (6 bases). The CDR3 loop spans 14 amino acids. Germline assignment: CDR1 ENHRY and CDR2 SYGVKD. The V and J ends lost 6 bases and 2 bases respectively, with 12 bases between them. DNA of the CDR3: TGTGCCATCAGAGGGGAGGAGGTCACAGATACGCAGTATTTT. This sequence encodes CAIRGEEVTDTQYF.

The chain employs TRBV30 and TRBJ1-3, with 9 bases identical to TRBD1. Losses at the gene ends were 5 bases for V and 0 bases for J; bases not matched to a gene: 2. Germline CDR1 and CDR2: GTSNPN and SVGIG (reference sequence). This CDR3 spans 14 amino acids. The CDR3 here is CAWGQGPSGNTIYF. The CDR3 DNA sequence: TGTGCCTGGGGACAGGGGCCCTCTGGAAACACCATATATTTT.

The genes are TRBV27 and TRBJ2-2, with TRBD2 identical over 7 bases. V was pared by 2 bases and J by 4 bases, with 4 bases of the junction left unmatched. Germline V gives CDR1 MNHEY, CDR2 SMNVEV (reference sequence). The CDR3 covers 15 residues. This chain's CDR3 is CASSLRRGSTGELFF. CDR3 coding DNA: TGTGCCAGCAGTTTACGGCGGGGGAGCACCGGGGAGCTGTTTTTT.

The V gene is TRBV28, the J gene TRBJ1-5, with D possibly TRBD1 on 6 matching bases. V was cut by 10 bases and J by 4 bases, with 29 bases left in between. The V gene's germline CDR1 is MDHEN and CDR2 SYDVKM. The CDR3 consists of 18 residues. This CDR3 is CATPPGQKVFWANQPQHF. CDR3 DNA sequence: TGTGCCACCCCCCCGGGACAAAAAGTGTTTTGGGCTAATCAGCCCCAGCATTTT.

This clone was seen more than once but under ten times. This chain connects TRBV6-5 to TRBJ1-1; D gene unclear. This CDR3 is built from 12 residues. The V gene lost 2 bases and the J gene lost 10 bases, with 11 bases spanning the gap. Germline assignment: CDR1 MNHEY and CDR2 SVGAGI. The CDR3 DNA reads as TGTGCCAGCAGTTACAGGGAGGGTACAGCTTTCTTT. Its translation is CASSYREGTAFF.

This sequence joins TRBV30 and TRBJ2-7; D may be TRBD1 (6 bases). Trimming removed 6 bases at V and 5 bases at J, with 17 bases between. The CDR3 is 13 residues long. CDR1 is GTSNPN and CDR2 is SVGIG in the germline V gene (reference sequence). CDR3 amino acids: CACSRQGNNEQYF. As DNA, the CDR3 is TGTGCCTGCAGTAGGCAGGGGAACAACGAGCAGTACTTC.

The chain has TRBV5-8 and TRBJ1-5; 8 nucleotides agree with TRBD1. CDR3 size: 15 residues. Germline assignment: CDR1 SGHTS and CDR2 YDEGEE. The V gene end was trimmed by 2 bases and the J gene end by 2 bases; junction bases not matched to a gene: 3. CDR3 protein: CASSLPDRGNQPQHF. CDR3 nucleotides: TGTGCCAGCAGCTTACCGGACAGGGGCAATCAGCCCCAGCATTTT.

J is TRBJ2-1 and V is TRBV27, with 7 positions matching TRBD2. V lost 6 bases to trimming and J lost 4 bases; unmatched junction nucleotides: 9. Germline V CDR1 and CDR2: MNHEY, SMNVEV (reference sequence). This CDR3 region has 15 residues. CDR3 protein: CASSTSLRGYNEQFF. In DNA, the CDR3 is TGTGCCAGCAGCACCTCCCTGCGGGGGTACAATGAGCAGTTCTTC.

V is TRBV6-1 and J is TRBJ2-1, with D perhaps TRBD2 (5 bases). This CDR3 comprises 11 residues. Trimming removed 3 bases at V and 14 bases at J, with 11 bases between. Germline V gives CDR1 MNHNS, CDR2 SASEGT. In nucleotides, the CDR3 is TGTGCCAGCAGTGATCGGCGGGTAGAGTTCTTC. It codes for CASSDRRVEFF.